One and the same sample provided the 10 T cell receptor beta chains below, sequenced in a study of blood T cell repertoires in COVID-19. Data came from immunoSEQ multiplex PCR; TCRdb stores just in-frame clones and leaves some out. This sample has over 140,000 clones, with over 60% found just once. Sequenced input: peripheral blood. These receptors were obtained from a woman older than 75 with active or convalescent COVID-19.

This chain joins TRBV19 and TRBJ1-2, with D maybe TRBD1 (5 bases). The CDR3 consists of 14 residues. Trimming shortened V by 4 bases and J by 4 bases, and 13 bases separated the two germline ends. CDR1 LNHDA and CDR2 SQIVND come from the germline V gene (reference sequence). CDR3 residues: CASSSQWGGYGYTF. Here the CDR3 DNA reads TGTGCCAGTAGTAGTCAGTGGGGCGGCTATGGCTACACCTTC.

The V call is TRBV27, the J call TRBJ1-1; TRBD1 matches at 9 bases. The CDR3 extends over 15 amino acids. The V segment lost 5 bases and the J segment 6 bases; nucleotides outside the gene matches: 10. Germline-derived CDR1 and CDR2 are MNHEY and SMNVEV (reference sequence). DNA of the CDR3: TGTGCCAGCAGTAGAACAGGGGGCGTTAAGGCTGAAGCTTTCTTT. Translating it yields CASSRTGGVKAEAFF.

For this clone: The same CDR3 is also encoded by other DNA sequences in this sample. This chain joins TRBV30 and TRBJ1-5, with 7 nucleotides matching TRBD1. CDR3 length equals 13 residues. The V gene end was trimmed by 1 base and the J gene end by 6 bases; junction bases not matched to a gene: 3. Germline-derived CDR1 and CDR2 are GTSNPN and SVGIG (reference sequence). The CDR3 sequence is CAWSGQGGQPQHF. The CDR3 DNA reads TGTGCCTGGAGTGGACAGGGCGGTCAGCCCCAGCATTTT.

Only a few counts were recorded for this clone. This likely comes from a read error, as the CDR3 has no conserved phenylalanine or tryptophan at its end. The DNA is omitted, as the CDR3 cannot be located on it reliably, and the CDR3 follows TCRdb's listing. This rearrangement joins TRBV12-3 or TRBV12-4 to TRBJ1-2; the listed D gene, TRBD1, was not tested against the DNA. The CDR3 spans 12 amino acids, including both terminal residues. The CDR3 sequence is CASSFGGQTLFV.

The J gene is TRBJ1-3, the V gene TRBV23-1, with D possibly being TRBD1 (6 bases). TRBV23-1 is an open reading frame, and its role is uncertain. V dropped 4 bases and J dropped 0 bases, with 13 bases sitting between them. The CDR3 is 16 amino acids. CDR3 amino acids: CASSPRRGFSGNTIYF. CDR3 DNA: TGCGCCAGCAGTCCACGCAGGGGCTTCTCTGGAAACACCATATATTTT.

The chain recombines TRBV5-1 with TRBJ1-2; D ambiguous. V was cut by 0 bases and J by 2 bases, with 8 bases left in between. Germline V gene lookup returns CDR1 SGHRS and CDR2 YFSETQ. The CDR3 sequence is 14 residues long. CDR3 loop: CASSLADKNYGYTF. CDR3 nucleotides: TGCGCCAGCAGCTTGGCCGACAAGAACTATGGCTACACCTTC.

This rearrangement joins TRBV27 to TRBJ1-1; D possibly corresponds to TRBD1 (5 bases). The ends were cut back, 0 bases at V and 11 bases at J, with 19 bases in the middle. The CDR3 sequence is 15 residues long. Germline V gives CDR1 MNHEY, CDR2 SMNVEV (reference sequence). The CDR3 reads CASSLSGGGWDLAFF. The CDR3 DNA reads TGTGCCAGCAGTTTATCGGGGGGTGGTTGGGATTTGGCTTTCTTT.

The chain recombines TRBV19 with TRBJ1-4; D unresolved. Germline V gene data show CDR1 as LNHDA and CDR2 as SQIVND (reference sequence). This CDR3 region has 16 residues. Trimming pared 3 bases from V and 8 bases from J, leaving 19 bases between. The CDR3 spells CASSMPGWAGGEKLFF. CDR3 sequence (DNA): TGTGCCAGTAGTATGCCTGGATGGGCAGGCGGGGAAAAACTGTTTTTT. The complete variable domain, with remaining parts taken from reference TRBV19 and TRBJ1-4, reads DGGITQSPKYLFRKEGQNVTLSCEQNLNHDAMYWYRQDPGQGLRLIYYSQIVNDFQKGDIAEGYSVSREKKESFPLTVTSAQKNPTAFYLCASSMPGWAGGEKLFFGSGTQLSVL.

This clone appeared once. The chain employs TRBV5-1 and TRBJ1-1; D gene ambiguous. The CDR3 runs 14 residues. V lost 4 bases to trimming and J lost 1 base, with 11 bases between them. Germline loops: CDR1 SGHRS, CDR2 YFSETQ. This CDR3 is CASSTSRGNTEAFF. In nucleotides, the CDR3 is TGCGCCAGCAGCACGTCCCGAGGGAACACTGAAGCTTTCTTT.

This clone was recorded once. This chain uses TRBV28 with TRBJ1-1; 7 nucleotides match TRBD1. Germline CDR1 MDHEN, CDR2 SYDVKM. This CDR3 is built from 12 residues. The J segment lost 4 bases and the V segment lost 8 bases, leaving 4 bases of the junction unmatched. The CDR3 region has the DNA TGTGCCAGCGTCCCAGGGGGCACTGAAGCTTTCTTT. It yields the protein CASVPGGTEAFF.